This TCR beta chain was identified during a study of CD8+CD57+ T cells in acquired aplastic anemia. For the study at large: Healthy donors gave 9.5 million to 12 million reads on average for CD4+ cells.

V was shortened by 6 bases and J by 2 bases, with 17 bases between the two germline ends. From germline, CDR1 is MDHEN and CDR2 SYDVKM. The CDR3 totals 15 residues. CDR3 and TCR beta VDJ profiling relied on genomic DNA as the template. TCRdb reanalysed the reads using MiXCR and keeps one entry per CDR3 protein. The sample yields about 180,000 distinct CDR3 sequences, about 47% seen once. The receptor was derived from a human donor in good health. The rearrangement uses TRBV28 and TRBJ2-7; D may be TRBD2 (5 bases). Sequencing input: sorted CD4+, CD8+, or CD8+CD57+ T cells (not recorded which) from PBMCs. The chain's CDR3 is CASRPGLSATYEQYF. The CDR3 DNA reads TGTGCCAGCAGACCCGGACTTTCCGCAACCTACGAGCAGTACTTC.